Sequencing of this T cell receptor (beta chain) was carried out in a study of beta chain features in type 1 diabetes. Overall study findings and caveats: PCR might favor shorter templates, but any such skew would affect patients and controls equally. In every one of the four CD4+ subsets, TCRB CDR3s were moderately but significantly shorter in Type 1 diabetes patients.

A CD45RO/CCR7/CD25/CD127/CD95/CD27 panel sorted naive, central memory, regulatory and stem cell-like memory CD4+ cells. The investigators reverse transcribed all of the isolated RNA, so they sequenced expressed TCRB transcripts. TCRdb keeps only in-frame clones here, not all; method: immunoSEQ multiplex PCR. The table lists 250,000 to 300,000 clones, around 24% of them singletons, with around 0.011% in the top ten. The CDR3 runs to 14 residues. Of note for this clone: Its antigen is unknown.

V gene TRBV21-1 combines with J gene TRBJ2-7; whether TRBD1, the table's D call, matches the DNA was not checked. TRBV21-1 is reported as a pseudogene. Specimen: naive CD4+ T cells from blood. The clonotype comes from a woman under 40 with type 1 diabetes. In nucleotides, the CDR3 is TGTGCCAGCAGCAAAAGGTCCACAGGCCCAGAGCAGTACTTC. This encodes CASSKRSTGPEQYF.